The TCR beta chain under discussion was sequenced for a study of blood T cell repertoires in COVID-19. Study in general: Spain, Italy and the United States supplied samples that represented acute and convalescent COVID-19. From T cells, B-cell-depleted T cells, or PBMCs came the material, which was cDNA or gDNA.

This clone was seen a single time. With V trimmed by 4 bases and J by 3 bases, 9 bases remained unmatched. Germline V gene lookup returns CDR1 MNHEY and CDR2 SVGEGT. CDR3 length: 17 amino acids. Original data processing: Counts of nucleated cells, estimated from reference gene primer amplification, were obtained. The table came from immunoSEQ multiplex PCR; TCRdb's copy has only in-frame clones and leaves some out. V, J and clone size are taken as reported in that table, and D and trimming were inferred from the DNA itself. Among 60,000 to 75,000 clones listed, 80% to 90% were seen once. The clonotype was recovered from a man aged 25 to 45 with acute or convalescent COVID-19. The source material was peripheral blood. V usage is TRBV6-2 or TRBV6-3 and J usage is TRBJ1-2; 12 bases agree with TRBD1. For the CDR3, the DNA is TGTGCCAGCAGTTCCCCGGGACAGGGGGCAGGCCACTATGGCTACACCTTC. This translates into CASSSPGQGAGHYGYTF.